What follows is one TCR beta chain and its context. What it binds is not known. The entry originates in a study of T cell responses to AZD1222 COVID-19 vaccine. About the study: Second-dose recipients at about 4 or about 12 weeks were treated as one pooled group. Study-level points and caveats: Increased Spike-specific TCR breadth and depth were observed after two AZD1222 doses. Donor demographics were predominantly white British with a female majority; clonal diversity may be underestimated. Repertoires were obtained only post-peak T cell response.

The CDR3 covers 16 residues. Trimming cost V 3 bases and J 8 bases, with 23 bases left between them. Germline V gene data show CDR1 as SGHNT and CDR2 as YYREEE (reference sequence). This table comes from immunoSEQ multiplex PCR, and its TCRdb copy is limited to in-frame clones, with some not included. The sample includes about 88,000 clones, about 92% of them seen just once. V is TRBV5-4 and J is TRBJ1-2, with D possibly TRBD1 on 6 matching bases. This clonotype was sampled from an adult in good health. The sequencing here drew on peripheral blood, taken on day 0 of AZD1222 vaccination. The CDR3 DNA reads TGTGCCAGCAGCTCCTCTACGCAGGGGTTATTGGAGGGCTACACCTTC. This codes for CASSSSTQGLLEGYTF.